This T cell receptor beta chain was sequenced in a study of graft-versus-host responses after intestinal transplantation. The wider study: For approximately three years after anti-thymocyte globulin induction, all recipients took tacrolimus and steroids.

On this clone itself: Its specificity is unknown.

V was pared by 4 bases and J by 5 bases, with 6 bases of the junction left unmatched. The germline V gene has CDR1 SGHRS and CDR2 YFSETQ. The CDR3 is 15 residues long. Using immunoSEQ multiplex PCR, the repertoire was profiled, and TCRdb retains in-frame clones only, with some absent. The sample has some 86,000 clones; about 88% are singletons. The input for sequencing was unstimulated CD4+ T cells sorted from spleen or lymph node cells, taken before transplant. The genes are TRBV5-1 and TRBJ1-6; the match to TRBD1 covers 7 bases. The TCR was taken from a human donor who was the organ donor for an intestinal transplant. CDR3 in DNA: TGCGCCAGCAGCCAGACCACAGGGGATAATTCACCCCTCCACTTT. Residues: CASSQTTGDNSPLHF.